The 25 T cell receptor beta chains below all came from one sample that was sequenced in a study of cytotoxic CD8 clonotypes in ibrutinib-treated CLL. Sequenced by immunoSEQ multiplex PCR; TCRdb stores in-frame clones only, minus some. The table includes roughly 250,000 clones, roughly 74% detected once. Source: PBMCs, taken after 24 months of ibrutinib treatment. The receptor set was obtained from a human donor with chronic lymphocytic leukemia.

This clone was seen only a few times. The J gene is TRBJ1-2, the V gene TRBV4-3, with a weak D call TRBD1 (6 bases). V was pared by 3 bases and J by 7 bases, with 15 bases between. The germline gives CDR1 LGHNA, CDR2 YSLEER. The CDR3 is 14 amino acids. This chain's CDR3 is CASSHSNRAGGYTF. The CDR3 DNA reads TGCGCCAGCAGCCATTCTAACAGGGCTGGTGGCTACACCTTC.

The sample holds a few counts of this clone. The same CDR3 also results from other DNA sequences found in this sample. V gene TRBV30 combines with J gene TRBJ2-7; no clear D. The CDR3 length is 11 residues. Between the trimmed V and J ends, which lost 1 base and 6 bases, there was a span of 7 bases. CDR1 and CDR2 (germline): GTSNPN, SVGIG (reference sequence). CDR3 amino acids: CAWSGGSEQYF. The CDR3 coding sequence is TGTGCCTGGAGTGGCGGCAGCGAGCAGTACTTC.

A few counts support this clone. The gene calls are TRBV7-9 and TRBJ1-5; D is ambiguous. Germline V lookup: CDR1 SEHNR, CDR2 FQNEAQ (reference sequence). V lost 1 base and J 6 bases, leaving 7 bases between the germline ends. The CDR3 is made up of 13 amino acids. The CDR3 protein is CASSLGSAQPQHF. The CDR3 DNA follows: TGTGCCAGCAGCTTAGGGTCAGCTCAGCCCCAGCATTTT.

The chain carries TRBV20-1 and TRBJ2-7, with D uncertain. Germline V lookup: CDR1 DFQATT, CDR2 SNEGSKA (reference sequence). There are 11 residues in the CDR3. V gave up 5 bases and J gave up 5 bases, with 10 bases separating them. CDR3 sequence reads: CSAHSVNEQYF. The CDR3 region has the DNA TGCAGTGCTCACTCAGTGAACGAGCAGTACTTC.

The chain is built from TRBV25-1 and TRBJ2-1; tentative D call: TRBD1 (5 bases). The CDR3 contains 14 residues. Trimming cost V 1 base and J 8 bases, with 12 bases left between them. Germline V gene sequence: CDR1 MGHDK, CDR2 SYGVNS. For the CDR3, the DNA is TGTGCCAGCAGTGAATCCCCAGGGTCATATGAGCAGTTCTTC. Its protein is CASSESPGSYEQFF. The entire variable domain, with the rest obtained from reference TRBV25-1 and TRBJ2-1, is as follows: EADIYQTPRYLVIGTGKKITLECSQTMGHDKMYWYQQDPGMELHLIHYSYGVNSTEKGDLSSESTVSRIRTEHFPLTLESARPSHTSQYLCASSESPGSYEQFFGPGTRLTVL.

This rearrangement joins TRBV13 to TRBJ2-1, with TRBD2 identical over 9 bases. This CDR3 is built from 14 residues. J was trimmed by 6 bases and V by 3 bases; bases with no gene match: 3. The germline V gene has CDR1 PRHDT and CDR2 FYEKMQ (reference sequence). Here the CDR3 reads CASSFRLAANEQFF. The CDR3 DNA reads TGTGCCAGCAGCTTTAGACTAGCGGCCAATGAGCAGTTCTTC.

The CDR3 region is CASTSHYGYTF. CDR3 DNA: TGTGCCAGTACCTCACATTATGGCTACACCTTC. The chain joins TRBV19 to TRBJ1-2; D is ambiguous. Trimming took 7 bases from V and 5 from J, leaving 8 bases between them. The germline V gene encodes CDR1 LNHDA and CDR2 SQIVND (reference sequence). The CDR3 length is 11 residues.

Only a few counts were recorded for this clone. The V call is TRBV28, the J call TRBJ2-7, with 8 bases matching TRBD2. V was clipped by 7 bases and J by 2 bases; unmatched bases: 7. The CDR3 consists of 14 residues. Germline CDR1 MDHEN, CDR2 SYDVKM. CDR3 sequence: CASISRGRTYEQYF. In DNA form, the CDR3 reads TGTGCCAGCATCTCTCGCGGGAGGACCTACGAGCAGTACTTC.

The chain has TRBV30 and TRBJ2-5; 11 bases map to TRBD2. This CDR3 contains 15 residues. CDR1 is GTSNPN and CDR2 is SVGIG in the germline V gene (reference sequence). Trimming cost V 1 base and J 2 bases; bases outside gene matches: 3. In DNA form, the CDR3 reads TGTGCCTGGAGTGGGGGACTAGCGGATCAAGAGACCCAGTACTTC. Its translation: CAWSGGLADQETQYF.

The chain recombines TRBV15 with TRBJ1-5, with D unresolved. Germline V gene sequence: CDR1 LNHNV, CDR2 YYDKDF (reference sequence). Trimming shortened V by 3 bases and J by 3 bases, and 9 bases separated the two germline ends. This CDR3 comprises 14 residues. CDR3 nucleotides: TGTGCCACCAGCAGGGAAAGGAACAATCAGCCCCAGCATTTT. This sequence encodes CATSRERNNQPQHF.

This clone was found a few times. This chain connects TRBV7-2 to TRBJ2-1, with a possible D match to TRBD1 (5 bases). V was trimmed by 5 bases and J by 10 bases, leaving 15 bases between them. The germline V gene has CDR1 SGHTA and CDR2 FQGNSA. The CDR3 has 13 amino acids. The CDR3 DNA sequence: TGTGCCAGCAGCAATACTAAGGGGCCAGAGCAGTTCTTC. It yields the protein CASSNTKGPEQFF.

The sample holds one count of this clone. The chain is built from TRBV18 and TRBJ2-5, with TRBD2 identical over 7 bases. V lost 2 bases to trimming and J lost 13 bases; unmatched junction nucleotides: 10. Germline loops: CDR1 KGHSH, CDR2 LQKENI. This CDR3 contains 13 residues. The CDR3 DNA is TGTGCCAGCTCACCAGGGCGGGAGCGCCTCCCGTACTTC. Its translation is CASSPGRERLPYF.

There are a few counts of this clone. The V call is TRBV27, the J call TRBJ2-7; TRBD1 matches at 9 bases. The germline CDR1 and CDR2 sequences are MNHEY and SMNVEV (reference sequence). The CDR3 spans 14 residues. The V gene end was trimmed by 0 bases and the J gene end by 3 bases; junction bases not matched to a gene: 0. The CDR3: CASSLSDRGYEQYF. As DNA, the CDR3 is TGTGCCAGCAGTTTATCGGACAGGGGCTACGAGCAGTACTTC.

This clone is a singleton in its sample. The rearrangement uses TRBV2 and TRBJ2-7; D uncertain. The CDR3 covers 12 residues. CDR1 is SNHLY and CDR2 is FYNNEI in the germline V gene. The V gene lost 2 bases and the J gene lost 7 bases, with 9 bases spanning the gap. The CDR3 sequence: CASSEIPGEQYF. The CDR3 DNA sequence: TGTGCCAGCAGTGAAATCCCCGGGGAGCAGTACTTC.

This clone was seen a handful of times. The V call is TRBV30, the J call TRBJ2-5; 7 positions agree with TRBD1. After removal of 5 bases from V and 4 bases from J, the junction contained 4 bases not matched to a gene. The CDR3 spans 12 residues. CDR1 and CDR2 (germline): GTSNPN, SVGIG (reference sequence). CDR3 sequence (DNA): TGTGCCTGGCCGGGACAGCGAGAGACCCAGTACTTC. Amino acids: CAWPGQRETQYF. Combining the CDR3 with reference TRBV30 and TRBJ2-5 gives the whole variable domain SQTIHQWPATLVQPVGSPLSLECTVEGTSNPNLYWYRQAAGRGLQLLFYSVGIGQISSEVPQNLSASRPQDRQFILSSKKLLLSDSGFYLCAWPGQRETQYFGPGTRLLVL.

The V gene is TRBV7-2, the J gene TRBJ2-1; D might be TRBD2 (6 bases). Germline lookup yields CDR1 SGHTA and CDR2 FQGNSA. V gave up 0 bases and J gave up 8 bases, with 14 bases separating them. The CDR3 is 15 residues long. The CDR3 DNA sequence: TGTGCCAGCAGCTTAGCGAGTCGGGAGTCCGATGAGCAGTTCTTC. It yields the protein CASSLASRESDEQFF.

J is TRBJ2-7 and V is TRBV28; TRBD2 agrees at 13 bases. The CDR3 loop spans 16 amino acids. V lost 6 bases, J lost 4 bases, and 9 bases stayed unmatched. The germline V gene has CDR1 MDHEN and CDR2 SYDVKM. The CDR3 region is CASRRTSGSSLYEQYF. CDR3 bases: TGTGCCAGCAGGAGGACTAGCGGGAGTAGCCTTTACGAGCAGTACTTC.

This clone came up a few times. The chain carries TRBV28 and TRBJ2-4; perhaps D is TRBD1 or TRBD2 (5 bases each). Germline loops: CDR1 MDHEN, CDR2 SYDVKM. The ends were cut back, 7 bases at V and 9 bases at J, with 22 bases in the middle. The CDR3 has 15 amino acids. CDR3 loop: CASKTPGPLNPIQYF. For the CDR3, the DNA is TGTGCCAGCAAAACCCCGGGACCCCTTAACCCCATTCAGTACTTC.

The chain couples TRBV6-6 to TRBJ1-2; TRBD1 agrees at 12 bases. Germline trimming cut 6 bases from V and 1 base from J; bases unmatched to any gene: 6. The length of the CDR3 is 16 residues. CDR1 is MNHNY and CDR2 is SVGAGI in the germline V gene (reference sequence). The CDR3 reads CASRDGTGGDNYGYTF. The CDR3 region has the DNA TGTGCCAGCAGGGACGGGACAGGGGGCGATAACTATGGCTACACCTTC.

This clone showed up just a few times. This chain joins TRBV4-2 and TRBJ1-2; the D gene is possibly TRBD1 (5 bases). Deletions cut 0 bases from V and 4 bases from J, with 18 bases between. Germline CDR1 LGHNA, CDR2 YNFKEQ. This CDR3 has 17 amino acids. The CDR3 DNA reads TGTGCCAGCAGCCAAGAAGGGCCAAGGGGCGAGGTCTATGGCTACACCTTC. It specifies CASSQEGPRGEVYGYTF.

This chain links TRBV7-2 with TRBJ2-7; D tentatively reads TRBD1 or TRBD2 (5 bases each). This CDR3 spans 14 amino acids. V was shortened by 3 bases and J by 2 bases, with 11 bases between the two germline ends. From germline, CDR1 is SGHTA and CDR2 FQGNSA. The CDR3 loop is CASSFRGTAYEQYF. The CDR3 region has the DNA TGTGCCAGCAGCTTTAGAGGGACCGCCTACGAGCAGTACTTC.

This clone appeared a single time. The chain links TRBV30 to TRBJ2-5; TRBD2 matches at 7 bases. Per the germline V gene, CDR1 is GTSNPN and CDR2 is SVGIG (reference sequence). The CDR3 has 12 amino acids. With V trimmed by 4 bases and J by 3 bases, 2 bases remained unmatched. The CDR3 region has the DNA TGTGCCTGGAATGCGGGAGAAGAGACCCAGTACTTC. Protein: CAWNAGEETQYF.

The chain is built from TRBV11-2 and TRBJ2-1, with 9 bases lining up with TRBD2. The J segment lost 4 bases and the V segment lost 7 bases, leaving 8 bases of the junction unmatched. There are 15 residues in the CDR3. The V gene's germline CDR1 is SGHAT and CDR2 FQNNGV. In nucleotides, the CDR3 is TGTGCCAGCACCATACCGGGACTAGCATACAATGAGCAGTTCTTC. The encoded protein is CASTIPGLAYNEQFF.

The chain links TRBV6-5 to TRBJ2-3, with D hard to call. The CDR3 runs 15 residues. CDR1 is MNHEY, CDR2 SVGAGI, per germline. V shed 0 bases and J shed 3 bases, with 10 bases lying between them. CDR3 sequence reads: CASSYSWPPTDTQYF. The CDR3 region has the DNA TGTGCCAGCAGTTACTCCTGGCCGCCGACAGATACGCAGTATTTT.

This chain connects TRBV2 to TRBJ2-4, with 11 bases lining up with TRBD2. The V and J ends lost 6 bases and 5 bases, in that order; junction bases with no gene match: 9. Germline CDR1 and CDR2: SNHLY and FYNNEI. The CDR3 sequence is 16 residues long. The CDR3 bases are TGTGCCAGCAGCCGGGGAGGACTAGCGGGTCAAAACATTCAGTACTTC. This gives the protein CASSRGGLAGQNIQYF.